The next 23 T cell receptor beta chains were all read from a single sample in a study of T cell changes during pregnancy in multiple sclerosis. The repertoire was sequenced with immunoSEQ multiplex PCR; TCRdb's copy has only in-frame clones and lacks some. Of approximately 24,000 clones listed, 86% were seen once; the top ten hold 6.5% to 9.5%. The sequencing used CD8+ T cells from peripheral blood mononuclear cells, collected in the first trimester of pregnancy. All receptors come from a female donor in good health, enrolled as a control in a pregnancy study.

CDR3 sequence (DNA): TGTGCCAGCAGCGTAGTGCCCGAGGGTAAGCCCCAGCATTTT. Its translation: CASSVVPEGKPQHF. This chain links TRBV9 with TRBJ1-5; D unclear. The germline V gene has CDR1 SGDLS and CDR2 YYNGEE. Trimming left V 0 bases short and J 8 bases short, with 12 bases between. This CDR3 is 14 amino acids long.

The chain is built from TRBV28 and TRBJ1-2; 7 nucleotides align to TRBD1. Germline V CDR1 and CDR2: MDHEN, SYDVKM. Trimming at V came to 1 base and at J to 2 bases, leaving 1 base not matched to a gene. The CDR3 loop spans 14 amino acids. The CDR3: CASSLLTGNYGYTF. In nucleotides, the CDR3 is TGTGCCAGCAGTTTATTGACAGGGAACTATGGCTACACCTTC.

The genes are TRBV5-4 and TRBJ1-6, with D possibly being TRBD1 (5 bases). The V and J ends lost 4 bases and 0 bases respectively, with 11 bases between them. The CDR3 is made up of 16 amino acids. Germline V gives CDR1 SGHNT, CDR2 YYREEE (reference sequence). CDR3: CASSRHRGSYNSPLHF. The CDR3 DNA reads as TGTGCCAGCAGCCGACATAGGGGCTCCTATAATTCACCCCTCCACTTT.

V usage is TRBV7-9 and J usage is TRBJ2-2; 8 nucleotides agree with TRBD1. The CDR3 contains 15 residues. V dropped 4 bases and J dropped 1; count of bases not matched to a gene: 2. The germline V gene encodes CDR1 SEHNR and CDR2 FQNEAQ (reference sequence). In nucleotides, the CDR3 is TGTGCCAGCAGCTCGGACAGGGTGAACACCGGGGAGCTGTTTTTT. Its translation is CASSSDRVNTGELFF.

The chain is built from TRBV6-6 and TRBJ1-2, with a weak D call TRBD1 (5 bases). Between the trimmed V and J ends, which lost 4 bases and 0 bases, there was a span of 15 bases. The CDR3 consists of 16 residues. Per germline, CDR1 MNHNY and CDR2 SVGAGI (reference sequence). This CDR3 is CASSFPGGAANYGYTF. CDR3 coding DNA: TGTGCCAGCAGTTTCCCGGGAGGGGCAGCTAACTATGGCTACACCTTC.

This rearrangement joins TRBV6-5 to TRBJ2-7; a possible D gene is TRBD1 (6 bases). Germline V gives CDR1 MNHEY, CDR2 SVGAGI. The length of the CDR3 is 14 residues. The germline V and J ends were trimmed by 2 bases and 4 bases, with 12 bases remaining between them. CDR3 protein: CASSYGGETYEQYF. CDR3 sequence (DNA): TGTGCCAGCAGTTACGGGGGCGAAACTTACGAGCAGTACTTC.

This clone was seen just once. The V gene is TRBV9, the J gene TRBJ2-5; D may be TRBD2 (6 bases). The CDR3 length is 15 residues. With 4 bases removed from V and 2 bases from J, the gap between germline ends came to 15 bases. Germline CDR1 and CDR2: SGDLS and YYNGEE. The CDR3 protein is CASSPTDYLQETQYF. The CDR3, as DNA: TGTGCCAGCAGCCCTACGGACTACTTACAAGAGACCCAGTACTTC.

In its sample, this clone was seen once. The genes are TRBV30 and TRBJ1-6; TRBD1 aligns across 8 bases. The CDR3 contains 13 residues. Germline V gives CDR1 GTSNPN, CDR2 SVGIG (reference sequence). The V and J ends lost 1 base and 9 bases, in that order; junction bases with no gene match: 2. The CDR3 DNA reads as TGTGCCTGGAGTGCAACAGGGGGTTCACCCCTCCACTTT. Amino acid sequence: CAWSATGGSPLHF.

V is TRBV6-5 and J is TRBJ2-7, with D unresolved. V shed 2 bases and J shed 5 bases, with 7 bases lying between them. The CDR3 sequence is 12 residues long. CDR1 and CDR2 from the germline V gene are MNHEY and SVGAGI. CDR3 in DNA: TGTGCCAGCAGTTACACTCTGGACGAGCAGTACTTC. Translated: CASSYTLDEQYF.

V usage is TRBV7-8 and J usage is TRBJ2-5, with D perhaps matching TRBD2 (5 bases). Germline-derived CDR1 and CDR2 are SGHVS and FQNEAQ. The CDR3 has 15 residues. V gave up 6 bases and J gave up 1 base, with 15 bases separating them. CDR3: CASSFILGSQETQYF. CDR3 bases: TGTGCCAGCAGTTTTATTCTGGGGAGCCAAGAGACCCAGTACTTC. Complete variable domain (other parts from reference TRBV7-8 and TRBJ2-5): GAGVSQSPRYKVAKRGQDVALRCDPISGHVSLFWYQQALGQGPEFLTYFQNEAQLDKSGLPSDRFFAERPEGSVSTLKIQRTQQEDSAVYLCASSFILGSQETQYFGPGTRLLVL.

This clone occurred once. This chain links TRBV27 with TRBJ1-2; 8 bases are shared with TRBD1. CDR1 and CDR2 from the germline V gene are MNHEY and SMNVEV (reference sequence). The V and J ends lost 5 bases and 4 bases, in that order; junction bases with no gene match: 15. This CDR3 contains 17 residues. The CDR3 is CASSTTGTGPIGYGYTF. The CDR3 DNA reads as TGTGCCAGCAGTACGACCGGGACAGGCCCTATTGGCTATGGCTACACCTTC.

This CDR3 reads CASTTNSPLHF. As DNA, the CDR3 is TGTGCCAGCACAACAAATTCACCCCTCCACTTT. This chain connects TRBV6-6 to TRBJ1-6; D unresolved. V lost 7 bases and J lost 7, with 5 bases in between. Germline CDR1 reads MNHNY; CDR2 reads SVGAGI (reference sequence). This CDR3 region has 11 residues.

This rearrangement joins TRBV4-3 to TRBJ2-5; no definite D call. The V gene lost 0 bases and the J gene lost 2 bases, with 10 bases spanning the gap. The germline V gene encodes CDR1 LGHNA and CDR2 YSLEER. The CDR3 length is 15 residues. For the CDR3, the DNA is TGCGCCAGCAGCCAAGAGAGGTCAAGTCAAGAGACCCAGTACTTC. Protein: CASSQERSSQETQYF.

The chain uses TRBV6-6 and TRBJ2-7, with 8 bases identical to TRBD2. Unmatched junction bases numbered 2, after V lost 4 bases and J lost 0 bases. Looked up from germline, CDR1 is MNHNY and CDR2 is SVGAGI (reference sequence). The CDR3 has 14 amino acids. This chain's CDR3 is CASSSGLASYEQYF. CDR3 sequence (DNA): TGTGCCAGCAGTTCCGGACTAGCCTCCTACGAGCAGTACTTC.

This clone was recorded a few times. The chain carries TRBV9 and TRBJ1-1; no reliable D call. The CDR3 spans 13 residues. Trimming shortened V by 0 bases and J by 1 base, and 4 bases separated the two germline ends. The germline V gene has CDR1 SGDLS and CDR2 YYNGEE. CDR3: CASSVGANTEAFF. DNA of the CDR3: TGTGCCAGCAGCGTAGGGGCGAACACTGAAGCTTTCTTT.

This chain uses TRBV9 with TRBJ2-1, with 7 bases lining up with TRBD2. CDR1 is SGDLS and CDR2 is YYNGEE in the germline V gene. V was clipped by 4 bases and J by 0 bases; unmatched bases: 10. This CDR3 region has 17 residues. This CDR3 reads CASSPGSGGSSYNEQFF. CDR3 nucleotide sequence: TGTGCCAGCAGCCCAGGGAGTGGCGGGAGCTCCTACAATGAGCAGTTCTTC. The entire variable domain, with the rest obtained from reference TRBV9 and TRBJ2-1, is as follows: DSGVTQTPKHLITATGQRVTLRCSPRSGDLSVYWYQQSLDQGLQFLIQYYNGEERAKGNILERFSAQQFPDLHSELNLSSLELGDSALYFCASSPGSGGSSYNEQFFGPGTRLTVL.

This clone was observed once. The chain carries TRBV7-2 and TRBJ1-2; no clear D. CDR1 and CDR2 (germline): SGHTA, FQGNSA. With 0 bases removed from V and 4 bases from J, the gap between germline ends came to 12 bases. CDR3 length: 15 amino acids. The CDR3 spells CASSLAEGVVYGYTF. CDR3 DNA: TGTGCCAGCAGCTTAGCTGAGGGAGTTGTCTATGGCTACACCTTC.

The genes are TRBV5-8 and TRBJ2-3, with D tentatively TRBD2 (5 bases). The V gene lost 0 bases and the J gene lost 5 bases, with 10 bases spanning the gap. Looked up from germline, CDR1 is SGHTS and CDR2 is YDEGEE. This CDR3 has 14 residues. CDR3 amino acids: CASSLALGVDTQYF. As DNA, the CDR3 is TGTGCCAGCAGCTTGGCCCTCGGGGTAGATACGCAGTATTTT.

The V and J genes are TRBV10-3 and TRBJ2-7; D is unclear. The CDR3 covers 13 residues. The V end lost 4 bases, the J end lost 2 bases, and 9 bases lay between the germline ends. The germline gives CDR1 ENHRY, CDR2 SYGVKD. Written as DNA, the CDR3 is TGTGCCATCAGTGTCAGGTCTGCCTACGAGCAGTACTTC. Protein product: CAISVRSAYEQYF.

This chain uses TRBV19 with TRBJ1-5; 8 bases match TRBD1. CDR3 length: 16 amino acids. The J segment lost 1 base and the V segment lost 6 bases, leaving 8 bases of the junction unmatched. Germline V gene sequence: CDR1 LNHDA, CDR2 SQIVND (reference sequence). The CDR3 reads CASREAGGASNQPQHF. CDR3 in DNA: TGTGCCAGTAGGGAAGCAGGGGGCGCGAGCAATCAGCCCCAGCATTTT.

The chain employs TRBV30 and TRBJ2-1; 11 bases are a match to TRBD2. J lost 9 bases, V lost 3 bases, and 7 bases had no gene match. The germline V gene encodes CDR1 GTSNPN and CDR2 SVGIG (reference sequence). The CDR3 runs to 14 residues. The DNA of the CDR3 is TGTGCCTGGAGCACCGGGACTAGCGGCGTTGAGCAGTTCTTC. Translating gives CAWSTGTSGVEQFF.

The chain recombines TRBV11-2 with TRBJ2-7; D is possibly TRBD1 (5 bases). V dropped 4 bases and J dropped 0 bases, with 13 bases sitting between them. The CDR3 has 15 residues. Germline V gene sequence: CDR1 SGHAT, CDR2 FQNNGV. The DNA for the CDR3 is TGTGCCAGCAGCTCTACAGGAATGAGCTCCTACGAGCAGTACTTC. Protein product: CASSSTGMSSYEQYF.

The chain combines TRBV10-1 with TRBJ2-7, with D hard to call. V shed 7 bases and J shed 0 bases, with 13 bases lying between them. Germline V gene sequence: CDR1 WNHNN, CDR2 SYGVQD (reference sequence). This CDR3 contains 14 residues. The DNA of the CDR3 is TGCGCCAGCAATGGAGAGATCCCCTCCTACGAGCAGTACTTC. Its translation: CASNGEIPSYEQYF.